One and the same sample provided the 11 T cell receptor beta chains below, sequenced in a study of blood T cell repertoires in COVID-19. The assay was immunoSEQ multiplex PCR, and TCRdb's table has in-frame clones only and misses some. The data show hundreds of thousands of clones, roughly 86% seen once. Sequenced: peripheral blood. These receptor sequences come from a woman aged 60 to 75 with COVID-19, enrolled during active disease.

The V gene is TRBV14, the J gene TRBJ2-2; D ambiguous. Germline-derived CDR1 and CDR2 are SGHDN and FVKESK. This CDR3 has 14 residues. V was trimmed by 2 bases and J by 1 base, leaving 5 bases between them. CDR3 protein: CASSQFLNTGELFF. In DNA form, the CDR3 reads TGTGCCAGCAGCCAATTCTTGAACACCGGGGAGCTGTTTTTT.

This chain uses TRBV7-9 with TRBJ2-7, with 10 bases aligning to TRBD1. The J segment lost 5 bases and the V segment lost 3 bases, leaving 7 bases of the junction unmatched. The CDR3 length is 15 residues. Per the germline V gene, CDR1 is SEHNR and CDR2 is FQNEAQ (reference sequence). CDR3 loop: CASSFGGQGMDEQYF. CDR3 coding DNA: TGTGCCAGCAGCTTTGGGGGACAGGGGATGGACGAGCAGTACTTC.

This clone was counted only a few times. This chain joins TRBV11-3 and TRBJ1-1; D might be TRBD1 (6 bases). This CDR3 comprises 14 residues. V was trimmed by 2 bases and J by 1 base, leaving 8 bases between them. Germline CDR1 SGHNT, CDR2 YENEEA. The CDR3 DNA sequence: TGTGCCAGCAGCTTAATGGGGGCGAACACTGAAGCTTTCTTT. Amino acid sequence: CASSLMGANTEAFF.

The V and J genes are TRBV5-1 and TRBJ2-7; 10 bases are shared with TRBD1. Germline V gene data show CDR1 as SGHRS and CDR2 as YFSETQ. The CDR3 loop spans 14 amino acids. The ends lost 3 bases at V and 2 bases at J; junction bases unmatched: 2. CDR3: CASSSGTGAYEQYF. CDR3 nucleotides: TGCGCCAGCAGCTCCGGGACAGGGGCCTACGAGCAGTACTTC. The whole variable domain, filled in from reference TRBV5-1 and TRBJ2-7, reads KAGVTQTPRYLIKTRGQQVTLSCSPISGHRSVSWYQQTPGQGLQFLFEYFSETQRNKGNFPGRFSGRQFSNSRSEMNVSTLELGDSALYLCASSSGTGAYEQYFGPGTRLTVT.

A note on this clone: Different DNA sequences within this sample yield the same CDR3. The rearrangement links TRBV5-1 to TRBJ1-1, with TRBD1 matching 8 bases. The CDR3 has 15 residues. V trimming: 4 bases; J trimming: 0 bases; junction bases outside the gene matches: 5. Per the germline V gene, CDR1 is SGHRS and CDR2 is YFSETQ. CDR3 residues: CASSKAGGLNTEAFF. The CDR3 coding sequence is TGCGCCAGCAGCAAAGCAGGGGGCCTGAACACTGAAGCTTTCTTT.

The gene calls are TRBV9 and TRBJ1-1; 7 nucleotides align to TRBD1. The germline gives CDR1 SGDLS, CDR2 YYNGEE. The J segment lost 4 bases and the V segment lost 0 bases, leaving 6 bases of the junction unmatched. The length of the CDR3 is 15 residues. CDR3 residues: CASSVDPHRGTEAFF. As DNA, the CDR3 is TGTGCCAGCAGCGTAGACCCCCACAGGGGCACTGAAGCTTTCTTT.

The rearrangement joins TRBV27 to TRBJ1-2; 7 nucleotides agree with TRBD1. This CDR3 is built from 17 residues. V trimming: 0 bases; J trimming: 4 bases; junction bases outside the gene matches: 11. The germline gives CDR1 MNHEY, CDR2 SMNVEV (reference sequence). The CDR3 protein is CASSLSRHRGVSYGYTF. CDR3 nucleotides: TGTGCCAGCAGTTTATCGCGGCACAGGGGAGTGAGCTATGGCTACACCTTC.

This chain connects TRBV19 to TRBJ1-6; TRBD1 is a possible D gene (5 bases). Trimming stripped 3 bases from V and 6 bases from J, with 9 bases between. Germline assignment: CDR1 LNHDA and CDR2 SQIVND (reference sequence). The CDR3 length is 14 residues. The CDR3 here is CASSIGGSNSPLHF. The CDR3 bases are TGTGCCAGTAGTATTGGGGGGTCTAATTCACCCCTCCACTTT.

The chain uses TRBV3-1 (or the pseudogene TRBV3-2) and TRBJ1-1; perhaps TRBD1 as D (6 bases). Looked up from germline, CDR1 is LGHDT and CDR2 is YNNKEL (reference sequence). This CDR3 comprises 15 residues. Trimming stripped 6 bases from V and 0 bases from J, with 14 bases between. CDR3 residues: CASRPRDTLNTEAFF. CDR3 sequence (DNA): TGTGCCAGCAGACCCAGGGACACCCTGAACACTGAAGCTTTCTTT.

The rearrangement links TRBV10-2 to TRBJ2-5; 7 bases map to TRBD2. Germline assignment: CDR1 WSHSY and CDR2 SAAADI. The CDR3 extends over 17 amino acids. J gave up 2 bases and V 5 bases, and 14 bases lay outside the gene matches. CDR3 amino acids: CASSTFVRSGEQETQYF. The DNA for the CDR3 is TGCGCCAGCAGTACTTTCGTTCGGAGCGGGGAACAAGAGACCCAGTACTTC.

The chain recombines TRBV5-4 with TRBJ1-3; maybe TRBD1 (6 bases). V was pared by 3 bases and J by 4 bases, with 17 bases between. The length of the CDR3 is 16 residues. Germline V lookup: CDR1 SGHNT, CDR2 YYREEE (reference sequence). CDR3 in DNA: TGTGCCAGCAGCTCCGCTATACAGGGCCCGGGAAACACCATATATTTT. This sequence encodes CASSSAIQGPGNTIYF. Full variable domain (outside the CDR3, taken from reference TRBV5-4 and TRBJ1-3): ETGVTQSPTHLIKTRGQQVTLRCSSQSGHNTVSWYQQALGQGPQFIFQYYREEENGRGNFPPRFSGLQFPNYSSELNVNALELDDSALYLCASSSAIQGPGNTIYFGEGSWLTVV.